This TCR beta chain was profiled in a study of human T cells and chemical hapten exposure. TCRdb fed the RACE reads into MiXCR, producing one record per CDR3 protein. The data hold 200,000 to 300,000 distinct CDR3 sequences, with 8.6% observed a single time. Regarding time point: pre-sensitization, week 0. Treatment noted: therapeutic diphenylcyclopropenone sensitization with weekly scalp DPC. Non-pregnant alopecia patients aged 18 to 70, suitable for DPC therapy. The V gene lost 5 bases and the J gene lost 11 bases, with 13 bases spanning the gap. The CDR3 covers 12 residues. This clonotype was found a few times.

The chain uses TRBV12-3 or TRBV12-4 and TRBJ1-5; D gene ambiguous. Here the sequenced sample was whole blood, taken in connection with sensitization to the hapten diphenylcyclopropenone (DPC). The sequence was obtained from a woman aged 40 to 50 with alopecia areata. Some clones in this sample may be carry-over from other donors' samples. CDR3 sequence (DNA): TGTGCCAGCAGTCAACGACGGGGTACCCAGCATTTT. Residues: CASSQRRGTQHF.